This record looks at one T cell receptor beta chain sequence and its context. The antigen is undetermined. PBMCs numbering at least 6 million were isolated per sample. This sample stems from a study of blood T cells in healthy people across ages. Study observations and caveats: Calculation of diversity from one million T cells yielded estimates considered to be underestimates. No one knew whether donors had CMV, which possibly confounded expanded clonotype changes.

Combining a sample-barcoded 5' primer with a J-beta primer mix, a second PCR ran for roughly 6 to 12 cycles. TCRdb fed the 5' RACE reads into MiXCR, producing one record per CDR3 protein. The repertoire has 550,000 to 600,000 distinct CDR3 sequences, roughly 48% of them found once; the top ten carry under 30%. Germline V lookup: CDR1 DFQATT, CDR2 SNEGSKA (reference sequence). J lost 5 bases, V lost 1 base, and 7 bases had no gene match. This CDR3 is built from 15 residues. This TCR came from a man older than 75 in good health. The gene calls are TRBV20-1 and TRBJ1-2, with TRBD1 identical over 10 bases. Source material: blood. DNA of the CDR3: TGCAGTGCTAGAGTCCTGGACAGGGGGTATTATGGCTACACCTTC. Translated: CSARVLDRGYYGYTF.